Listed below are T cell receptor beta chains from one sample, sequenced in a study of PD-L1 blockade in urothelial cancer. Data came from immunoSEQ multiplex PCR; TCRdb stores just in-frame clones and leaves some out. Among about 120,000 clones listed, 80% to 95% were seen once. Sequencing used PBMCs, obtained around atezolizumab (anti-PD-L1) treatment. The receptors come from a man aged 55 to 70 with urothelial cancer. The CDR3 runs from the conserved cysteine through the conserved F or W. A D gene is named only where the DNA matches it firmly. Rows may omit the clone size; those that give it use once, few, many or a size class.

J gene: TRBJ2-7
D gene: TRBD2
V gene: TRBV7-2
clone size: .
CDR3 protein: CASSYQPSGISYEQYF
CDR3 DNA: TGTGCCAGCAGCTACCAACCTAGCGGGATTTCTTACGAGCAGTACTTC

J gene: TRBJ2-3
D gene: .
V gene: TRBV29-1
clone size: .
CDR3 protein: CSVDRNRPSASTDTQYF
CDR3 DNA: TGCAGCGTTGATCGTAATCGGCCTAGTGCTAGCACAGATACGCAGTATTTT

J gene: TRBJ1-2
D gene: .
V gene: TRBV7-2
clone size: .
CDR3 protein: CASSLDSFYGYTF
CDR3 DNA: TGTGCCAGCAGCTTGGACAGTTTCTATGGCTACACCTTC

J gene: TRBJ2-5
D gene: .
V gene: TRBV5-4
clone size: .
CDR3 protein: CASSIGGRQRQETQYF
CDR3 DNA: TGTGCCAGCAGCATTGGTGGGAGACAACGCCAAGAGACCCAGTACTTC

J gene: TRBJ2-1
D gene: TRBD2
V gene: TRBV6-5
clone size: .
CDR3 protein: CASSPSGTSYNEQFF
CDR3 DNA: TGTGCCAGCAGTCCTTCGGGGACTAGCTACAATGAGCAGTTCTTC

J gene: TRBJ1-1
D gene: TRBD1
V gene: TRBV7-2
clone size: .
CDR3 protein: CASSLTGTTEAFF
CDR3 DNA: TGTGCCAGCAGCTTGACAGGGACCACTGAAGCTTTCTTT

J gene: TRBJ2-2
D gene: TRBD2
V gene: TRBV25-1
clone size: .
CDR3 protein: CASSELPSGVTGELFF
CDR3 DNA: TGTGCCAGCAGTGAATTGCCGAGCGGGGTTACCGGGGAGCTGTTTTTT

J gene: TRBJ2-7
D gene: TRBD2
V gene: TRBV18
clone size: .
CDR3 protein: CASSPQGLAGGYEQYF
CDR3 DNA: TGTGCCAGCTCACCTCAAGGACTAGCGGGAGGCTACGAGCAGTACTTC

J gene: TRBJ1-6
D gene: .
V gene: TRBV5-4
clone size: .
CDR3 protein: CASSLGQAPLPLHF
CDR3 DNA: TGTGCCAGCAGCTTGGGACAGGCTCCCCTACCCCTCCACTTT

J gene: TRBJ2-3
D gene: TRBD1
V gene: TRBV29-1
clone size: .
CDR3 protein: CSVGRGPRVDTQYF
CDR3 DNA: TGCAGCGTGGGTAGGGGGCCGAGGGTGGATACGCAGTATTTT

J gene: TRBJ2-5
D gene: .
V gene: TRBV15
clone size: .
CDR3 protein: CATSRDPAGTQYF
CDR3 DNA: TGTGCCACCAGCAGAGACCCGGCGGGGACCCAGTACTTC

J gene: TRBJ1-2
D gene: .
V gene: TRBV6-1
clone size: .
CDR3 protein: CASSVGLNYGYTF
CDR3 DNA: TGTGCCAGCAGTGTTGGGCTTAACTATGGCTACACCTTC

J gene: TRBJ2-7
D gene: TRBD1
V gene: TRBV7-8
clone size: .
CDR3 protein: CASSFGQGSYEQYF
CDR3 DNA: TGTGCCAGCAGCTTCGGACAGGGCTCCTACGAGCAGTACTTC

J gene: TRBJ2-5
D gene: TRBD2
V gene: TRBV7-2
clone size: .
CDR3 protein: CASTTRVTSDTQYF
CDR3 DNA: TGTGCCAGCACCACTAGGGTGACTAGCGACACCCAGTACTTC

J gene: TRBJ1-1
D gene: TRBD1
V gene: TRBV11-3
clone size: .
CDR3 protein: CASSPWQGGTEAFF
CDR3 DNA: TGTGCCAGCAGCCCCTGGCAGGGGGGCACTGAAGCTTTCTTT

J gene: TRBJ1-2
D gene: .
V gene: TRBV7-9
clone size: .
CDR3 protein: CASSPTNLGVPNYGYTF
CDR3 DNA: TGTGCCAGCAGCCCCACGAACCTCGGGGTACCTAACTATGGCTACACCTTC

J gene: TRBJ1-2
D gene: .
V gene: TRBV7-2
clone size: once
CDR3 protein: CASSPLQGINYGYTF
CDR3 DNA: TGTGCCAGCAGCCCCCTACAGGGTATCAACTATGGCTACACCTTC

J gene: TRBJ1-3
D gene: .
V gene: TRBV4-3
clone size: .
CDR3 protein: CASSQDPDSGNTIYF
CDR3 DNA: TGCGCCAGCAGCCAAGATCCAGACTCAGGAAACACCATATATTTT

J gene: TRBJ2-1
D gene: .
V gene: TRBV28
clone size: .
CDR3 protein: CASSGEYNEQFF
CDR3 DNA: TGTGCCAGCAGCGGGGAATACAATGAGCAGTTCTTC

J gene: TRBJ2-5
D gene: TRBD2
V gene: TRBV7-2
clone size: .
CDR3 protein: CASSLNSGSQETQYF
CDR3 DNA: TGTGCCAGCAGCTTAAATAGCGGGAGTCAAGAGACCCAGTACTTC

J gene: TRBJ2-1
D gene: .
V gene: TRBV10-3
clone size: .
CDR3 protein: CAITPEEYKNEQFF
CDR3 DNA: TGTGCCATCACTCCGGAGGAGTATAAAAATGAGCAGTTCTTC

J gene: TRBJ1-2
D gene: .
V gene: TRBV7-8
clone size: .
CDR3 protein: CASSLGPSYGYTF
CDR3 DNA: TGTGCCAGCAGCTTAGGGCCTAGCTATGGCTACACCTTC

J gene: TRBJ2-5
D gene: .
V gene: TRBV5-4
clone size: .
CDR3 protein: CASRLAETQYF
CDR3 DNA: TGTGCCAGCAGACTTGCGGAGACCCAGTACTTC

J gene: TRBJ2-7
D gene: .
V gene: TRBV19
clone size: .
CDR3 protein: CASSGRRTYEQYF
CDR3 DNA: TGTGCCAGTAGTGGGCGGAGGACCTACGAGCAGTACTTC

J gene: TRBJ1-1
D gene: .
V gene: TRBV7-3
clone size: .
CDR3 protein: CASSPGGSVLEAFF
CDR3 DNA: TGTGCCAGCAGCCCCGGGGGTTCCGTACTTGAAGCTTTCTTT

J gene: TRBJ2-2
D gene: TRBD1
V gene: TRBV4-2
clone size: .
CDR3 protein: CASSQERTGFTGELFF
CDR3 DNA: TGTGCCAGCAGCCAAGAAAGGACAGGGTTCACCGGGGAGCTGTTTTTT

J gene: TRBJ2-7
D gene: .
V gene: TRBV7-2
clone size: .
CDR3 protein: CASSLAHSSVPYEQYF
CDR3 DNA: TGTGCCAGCAGCTTAGCGCACAGTTCGGTTCCCTACGAGCAGTACTTC

J gene: TRBJ2-3
D gene: TRBD2
V gene: TRBV4-3
clone size: .
CDR3 protein: CASSRGLAGGPDTQYF
CDR3 DNA: TGCGCCAGCAGCCGTGGACTAGCGGGGGGGCCAGATACGCAGTATTTT

J gene: TRBJ2-5
D gene: TRBD2
V gene: TRBV11-1
clone size: .
CDR3 protein: CASSTRTSGIQETQYF
CDR3 DNA: TGTGCCAGCAGTACAAGGACTAGCGGGATACAAGAGACCCAGTACTTC

J gene: TRBJ1-1
D gene: .
V gene: TRBV6-1
clone size: .
CDR3 protein: CASRTTGTEAFF
CDR3 DNA: TGTGCCAGCAGAACGACAGGAACTGAAGCTTTCTTT

J gene: TRBJ2-3
D gene: .
V gene: TRBV5-4
clone size: .
CDR3 protein: CEGVLTDTQYF
CDR3 DNA: TGTGAGGGGGTTCTCACAGATACGCAGTATTTT

J gene: TRBJ2-5
D gene: TRBD1
V gene: TRBV5-6
clone size: once
CDR3 protein: CASSATGLGQETQYF
CDR3 DNA: TGTGCCAGCAGCGCGACAGGGCTGGGCCAAGAGACCCAGTACTTC

J gene: TRBJ2-3
D gene: .
V gene: TRBV6-5
clone size: .
CDR3 protein: CASSEQGQMDTQYF
CDR3 DNA: TGTGCCAGCAGCGAGCAGGGTCAGATGGATACGCAGTATTTT

J gene: TRBJ2-7
D gene: TRBD1
V gene: TRBV2
clone size: .
CDR3 protein: CASKDRGRSEQYF
CDR3 DNA: TGTGCCAGCAAAGACAGGGGCAGGAGCGAGCAGTACTTC

J gene: TRBJ2-5
D gene: TRBD2
V gene: TRBV5-1
clone size: .
CDR3 protein: CASSLEGGETQYF
CDR3 DNA: TGCGCCAGCAGCTTGGAGGGAGGGGAGACCCAGTACTTC

J gene: TRBJ1-4
D gene: .
V gene: TRBV7-9
clone size: once
CDR3 protein: CASSLGAGLNEKLFF
CDR3 DNA: TGTGCCAGCAGCTTAGGGGCAGGGCTAAATGAAAAACTGTTTTTT

J gene: TRBJ2-7
D gene: TRBD2
V gene: TRBV5-1
clone size: .
CDR3 protein: CASSLEAGADEQYF
CDR3 DNA: TGCGCCAGCAGCTTGGAGGCGGGAGCTGACGAGCAGTACTTC

J gene: TRBJ2-7
D gene: TRBD1
V gene: TRBV7-9
clone size: .
CDR3 protein: CASSWGQRYYEQYF
CDR3 DNA: TGTGCCAGCAGCTGGGGACAGCGATACTACGAGCAGTACTTC

J gene: TRBJ2-7
D gene: TRBD1
V gene: TRBV9
clone size: few
CDR3 protein: CASSVRDSLSEQYF
CDR3 DNA: TGTGCCAGCAGCGTCCGGGACAGCCTTTCGGAGCAGTACTTC

J gene: TRBJ2-5
D gene: .
V gene: TRBV7-2
clone size: .
CDR3 protein: CASSTNRDETQYF
CDR3 DNA: TGTGCCAGCAGCACCAACAGGGACGAGACCCAGTACTTC

J gene: TRBJ1-5
D gene: TRBD1
V gene: TRBV5-1
clone size: .
CDR3 protein: CASSPGTGHNQPQHF
CDR3 DNA: TGCGCCAGCAGCCCGGGGACAGGGCACAATCAGCCCCAGCATTTT

J gene: TRBJ2-5
D gene: .
V gene: TRBV7-9
clone size: .
CDR3 protein: CASSSTTGVRETQYF
CDR3 DNA: TGTGCCAGCAGCTCGACCACGGGGGTAAGGGAGACCCAGTACTTC

J gene: TRBJ2-3
D gene: TRBD2
V gene: TRBV6-1
clone size: .
CDR3 protein: CASNAGGNTDTQYF
CDR3 DNA: TGTGCCAGCAACGCGGGGGGGAACACAGATACGCAGTATTTT

J gene: TRBJ2-3
D gene: TRBD2
V gene: TRBV5-4
clone size: once
CDR3 protein: CASSGMSGGSADTQYF
CDR3 DNA: TGTGCCAGCAGCGGAATGAGCGGGGGGAGTGCAGATACGCAGTATTTT

J gene: TRBJ1-1
D gene: TRBD1
V gene: TRBV10-3
clone size: .
CDR3 protein: CAIKAGTENTEAFF
CDR3 DNA: TGTGCCATCAAAGCCGGGACAGAGAACACTGAAGCTTTCTTT

J gene: TRBJ2-1
D gene: TRBD2
V gene: TRBV7-8
clone size: .
CDR3 protein: CASIFTLAGEINEQFF
CDR3 DNA: TGTGCCAGCATCTTTACCCTAGCGGGAGAGATAAATGAGCAGTTCTTC

J gene: TRBJ2-4
D gene: .
V gene: TRBV18
clone size: .
CDR3 protein: CASSPSVIAVIAKNIQYF
CDR3 DNA: TGTGCCAGCTCACCAAGTGTTATAGCGGTTATAGCCAAAAACATTCAGTACTTC

J gene: TRBJ2-7
D gene: TRBD1
V gene: TRBV7-9
clone size: .
CDR3 protein: CASSQAGTGVDEQYF
CDR3 DNA: TGTGCCAGCAGCCAAGCCGGGACAGGGGTTGACGAGCAGTACTTC